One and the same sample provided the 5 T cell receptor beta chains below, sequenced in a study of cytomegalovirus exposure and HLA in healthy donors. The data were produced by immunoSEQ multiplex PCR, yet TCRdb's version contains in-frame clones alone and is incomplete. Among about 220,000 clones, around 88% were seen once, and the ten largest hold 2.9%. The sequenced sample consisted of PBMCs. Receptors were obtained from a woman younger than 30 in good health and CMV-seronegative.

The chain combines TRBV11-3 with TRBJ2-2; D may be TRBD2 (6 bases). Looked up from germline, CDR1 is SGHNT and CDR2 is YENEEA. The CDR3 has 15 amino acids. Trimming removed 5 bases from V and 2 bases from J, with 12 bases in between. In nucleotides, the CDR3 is TGTGCCAGCAGCGCGGGGAAGCGTAACACCGGGGAGCTGTTTTTT. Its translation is CASSAGKRNTGELFF.

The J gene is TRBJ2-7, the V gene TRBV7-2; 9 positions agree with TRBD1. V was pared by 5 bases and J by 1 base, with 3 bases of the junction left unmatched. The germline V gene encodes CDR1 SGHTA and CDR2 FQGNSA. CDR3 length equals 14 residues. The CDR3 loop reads CASSMDRGSYEQYF. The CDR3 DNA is TGTGCCAGCAGCATGGACAGGGGTTCCTACGAGCAGTACTTC. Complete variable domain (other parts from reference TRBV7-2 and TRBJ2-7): GAGVSQSPSNKVTEKGKDVELRCDPISGHTALYWYRQSLGQGLEFLIYFQGNSAPDKSGLPSDRFSAERTGGSVSTLTIQRTQQEDSAVYLCASSMDRGSYEQYFGPGTRLTVT.

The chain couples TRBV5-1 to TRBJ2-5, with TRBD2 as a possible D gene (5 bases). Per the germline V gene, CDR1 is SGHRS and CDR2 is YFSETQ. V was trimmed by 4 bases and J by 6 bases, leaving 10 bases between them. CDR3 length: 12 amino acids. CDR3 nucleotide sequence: TGCGCCAGCAGCCCTAGAGGGAAGACCCAGTACTTC. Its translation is CASSPRGKTQYF.

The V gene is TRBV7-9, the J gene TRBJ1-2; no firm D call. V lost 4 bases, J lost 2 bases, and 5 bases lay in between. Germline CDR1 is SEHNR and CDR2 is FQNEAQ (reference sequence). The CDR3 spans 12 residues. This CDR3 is CASSWRNYGYTF. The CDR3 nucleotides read TGTGCCAGCAGCTGGAGGAACTATGGCTACACCTTC.

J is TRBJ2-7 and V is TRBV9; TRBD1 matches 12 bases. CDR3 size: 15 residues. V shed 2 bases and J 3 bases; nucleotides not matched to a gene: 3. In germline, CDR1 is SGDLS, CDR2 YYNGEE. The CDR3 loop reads CASSVGQGARYEQYF. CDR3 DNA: TGTGCCAGCAGCGTGGGACAGGGGGCGCGCTACGAGCAGTACTTC.